This T cell receptor beta chain was recovered during a study of regulatory T cells in long-lasting Graves disease (dated by TCRdb to the early 2020s). General notes on the study: Newly diagnosed Graves' disease patients had taken antithyroid drugs for less than 3 months. This study used TCR sequencing and RNA sequencing of peripheral blood to compare persistent Graves' disease patients against newly diagnosed Graves' disease patients. The study took place in China and was registered as a clinical trial. A total of around 35 samples underwent TCR sequencing, from 13 patients with persistent Graves' disease and 20 or so patients with newly diagnosed Graves' disease. What the authors observed across the whole study: Lower TCR Shannon entropy and fewer highly expanded clones were observed in persistent Graves' disease patients than in newly diagnosed patients, which suggested clonal expansion. Sequencing and analysis were limited to the TCR beta chain. A larger number of public clonotypes was shared among persistent patients (approximately 3,000) than among newly diagnosed patients (around 970). Only peripheral blood was studied, because thyroid tissue, the primary lesion, was inaccessible. Persistent disease showed preferential use of TRBV28, TRBJ1-2 and TRBJ2-5, whereas newly diagnosed disease favored TRBV20-1 and TRBJ2-1. The authors acknowledged the small sample size as a limitation that may reduce accuracy.

CDR1 and CDR2 (MNHEY, SMNVEV) derive from the germline V gene (reference sequence). From the cysteine up to the phenylalanine, the CDR3 has a length of 15 residues. CDR3 DNA is the only sequence kept; it has 45 bases, read in frame from the first base. Here V drops 3 bases and J drops 0 bases, and the junction holds 3 bases not matched to any gene. Of note for this clonotype: No antigen is known for it. The record has no base qualities; no much larger clone is one base away.

The method behind the library was multiplex PCR. The run used an Illumina HiSeq 4000. iRepertoire HTBI primers and Arm-PCR amplification of CDR3 regions were used to construct TCR beta libraries. Gel purification was performed on PCR products prior to sequencing. For the original study's pipeline: Across samples, some 62 TRBV and approximately 15 TRBJ segments were identified and used for gene usage analysis of CDR3 amino acid clonotypes. Filtered high-quality paired reads were merged into contigs using COPE and FqMerger. BLAST was used to align contigs to the IMGT TRBV, TRBD and TRBJ reference genes, and CDR3 was defined following IMGT. Any clonotype with a frequency above 0.1% was classified as a highly expanded clone. Shannon entropy served as the measure of repertoire diversity, while the Gini coefficient captured V-J evenness. A clonotype was considered public if more than one individual shared it. The public reads were run again by TCRdb, first through fastp at Q25 and then through MiXCR, and only productive beta chains were kept. Rows are combined by CDR3 protein, so each entry shows the most common genes and DNA. The V and J calls, along with clone size, are taken from TCRdb and not from the paper's own processing. Recorded for this sample are roughly 520,000 distinct CDR3 sequences; around 12% of them occurred a single time. 7.5% to 9% of the sample goes to the ten largest clones.

The sample's time point label, in plain terms: newly diagnosed GD, antithyroid drugs for less than 3 months. For both TCR sequencing and RNA sequencing, RNA was extracted from PBMCs in TRIzol. Graves' disease was diagnosed according to American Thyroid Association guidelines. Patients for the study were recruited at an endocrinology department in Xi'an, China. Each patient gave 7 to 9.5 milliliters of peripheral blood, collected in an EDTA anticoagulant tube. Ficoll Paque Plus density gradient separation was used to isolate PBMCs, and no further T cell sorting was performed. RNA quality was checked with an Agilent 2100 Bioanalyzer and agarose gel, and concentration with a NanoDrop 2000. The same specimen was also included in a second study, on T cells in Graves' hyperthyroidism and ophthalmopathy. The second source states: A patient counted as having stable Graves' hyperthyroidism if no progression to ophthalmopathy occurred over 18 months of follow-up. The hyperthyroidism patients were between 18 and 65 years old and newly diagnosed, with a disease duration of less than 2 months. Any patient with an uncontrolled infection, another autoimmune disease, pregnancy or lactation was excluded. Diagnoses were based on clinical symptoms, serum thyroxine and TRAb, thyroid ultrasound and orbital computed tomography. A first-round RT-PCR of the TCR CDR3 used the HTBI primer set with the Qiagen OneStep RT-PCR kit. Blood samples also contained most of the expanded thyroid clonotypes (frequency above 0.001), which suggests that blood repertoires may reflect thyroid immune responses. A 13 V-J signature model separated ophthalmopathy from stable hyperthyroidism, with over 85% sensitivity and roughly 82% specificity in cross-validation and 80%/75% in testing. In validation, the model predicted progression to ophthalmopathy a median of about 6.5 months before onset, with approximately 71% sensitivity and about 75% specificity. A discovery cohort of about a hundred patients, roughly 45 with Graves' ophthalmopathy and approximately 60 with stable Graves' hyperthyroidism, was used to find distinguishing TCR V-J signatures. Prospective prediction of ophthalmopathy was tested in an independent validation cohort of approximately 19 hyperthyroidism patients and some 17 patients who later progressed to ophthalmopathy. The 100 discovery patients were divided at random into training and test sets in a 7:3 ratio. The study also compared thyroid tissue and blood T-cell repertoires from about six Graves' hyperthyroidism patients. Once sampling was done, hyperthyroidism patients were given methimazole at a starting dose of 30 mg daily, whereas ophthalmopathy patients were given high-dose intravenous methylprednisolone. The libraries were constructed in a second round of multiplex PCR and then size-selected and purified. Paired-end sequencing of the libraries was performed with 100 bp reads on an Illumina HiSeq2000. SOAPnuke was used to process the raw data, removing reads that contained adapters or uncalled bases, had a mean Phred below 15, or lacked an exact match to the constant primer or identifier. COPE v1.2.5 was used to merge high-quality paired reads, and clonotypes were defined as unique nucleotide sequences. Clonotypes were aligned to IMGT TRBV, TRBD and TRBJ reference segments using MiTCR v1.1. The analysis was restricted to V-J combinations with a frequency above 0.0001, which together covered 99.2% of the repertoires. A TCS score was defined as the ratio of F50 (clonal expansion) to E x V (chaos), with BLOSUM62-based TCRdist applied between CDR3 peptides within each V-J. Welch's t-statistics and random forest reduced roughly 500 V-J features to roughly 13, which were used in a naive Bayes classifier (R e1071). No statistical method was used to fix the sample size in advance, and group allocation was not hidden from the investigators. The paper describes TCR Vbeta CDR3 sequencing of more than 120 peripheral blood samples, made up of about 40 ophthalmopathy patients, roughly 80 hyperthyroidism patients and some 17 progressor patients.

This TCR was recovered from a woman in her twenties or thirties with Graves disease. Donor details come from another sample of the same person, matched by shared clones. The receptor chain draws on TRBV27 and TRBJ2-3; 7 of the junction bases match TRBD2. The specimen comprised peripheral blood mononuclear cells (PBMCs), sampled at new diagnosis, from a patient treated with antithyroid drugs. The CDR3 loop reads CASSFLAESTDTQYF. The nucleotide sequence reads TGTGCCAGCAGTTTCCTAGCGGAGAGCACAGATACGCAGTATTTT.